The clone carrying this T cell receptor beta chain was counted at least ten times. Its antigen is as yet unknown. These data are taken from a study of molecular identifiers for immune sequencing clone quantification. Both previously described methods and listed TCR primers were employed to make bulk TCR libraries. MiXCR was run by TCRdb on the PCR reads, yielding one entry per CDR3 protein. This table holds over 600,000 distinct CDR3 sequences, 15% to 20% found once. Points from the study as a whole: Even with about a million naive cells present, spiked Jurkat TCR RNA from one cell was reportedly detectable.

This CDR3 has 15 amino acids. After removal of 4 bases from V and 6 bases from J, the junction contained 8 bases not matched to a gene. Germline loops: CDR1 SQVTM, CDR2 ANQGSEA. The sample was naive CD8+ T cells from blood, with Jurkat cell RNA spiked in. Subset here: FACS-sorted CD8+CD4-CCR7+CD45RA+ naive T cells. The chain has TRBV29-1 and TRBJ2-7, with TRBD2 matching over 14 bases. This receptor was taken from a human donor in good health. Some libraries in this study had Jurkat cell RNA spiked in. Here the CDR3 DNA reads TGCAGCGTTGGACACCGGGGACTAGCGGGGGTCGAGCAGTACTTC. Amino acids: CSVGHRGLAGVEQYF.